This T cell receptor beta chain was sequenced during a study of early T cells in non-severe SARS-CoV-2 infection. Regarding the study as a whole: VDJdb matches were skewed toward anti-spike CD8 T cell responses.

The V segment lost 4 bases and the J segment 2 bases; nucleotides outside the gene matches: 19. The CDR3 is 19 residues long. Germline-derived CDR1 and CDR2 are SQVTM and ANQGSEA. MiXCR was run by TCRdb on the 5' RACE reads, yielding one entry per CDR3 protein. Here the sample spans 20,000 to 25,000 distinct CDR3 sequences, 4.8% being singletons. Of note for this clonotype: Its antigen is not identified.

The sample was whole blood. This clonotype was sampled from an adult who was a healthcare worker with PCR-confirmed SARS-CoV-2 infection or an uninfected control (not recorded which). The rearrangement joins TRBV29-1 to TRBJ2-2; 7 nucleotides match TRBD2. CDR3 nucleotide sequence: TGCAGCGTTGGATACTCGACCTGGGAGCGGGGCCTAAACACCGGGGAGCTGTTTTTT. It translates to CSVGYSTWERGLNTGELFF.